The 29 T cell receptor beta chains below were found in one sample sequenced in a study of T cell repertoires and leukemia-associated antigens. The antigens for these receptors are not known. TCRdb redid the calling of the 5' RACE reads with MiXCR, one entry per CDR3 protein. The sample contains approximately 12,000 distinct CDR3 sequences, just over 40% of which appear only once. Sequences were obtained from CD3+ T cells sorted from blood and cultured. The receptor set was obtained from a female donor in good health.

This clonotype was counted a few times. The chain uses TRBV6-4 and TRBJ2-1; 9 bases agree with TRBD2. The trim removed 6 bases at V and 8 bases at J, leaving 11 bases unmatched. The CDR3 length is 15 residues. Germline lookup yields CDR1 MRHNA and CDR2 SNTAGT. CDR3: CASSPSAGGPHEQFF. In DNA form, the CDR3 reads TGTGCCAGCAGCCCTAGTGCGGGAGGGCCGCATGAGCAGTTCTTC.

By frequency in the sample, this clonotype is medium-sized. The chain recombines TRBV5-1 with TRBJ2-3; 8 bases agree with TRBD2. After removal of 0 bases from V and 10 bases from J, the junction contained 7 bases not matched to a gene. The germline V gene has CDR1 SGHRS and CDR2 YFSETQ. The CDR3 is made up of 14 amino acids. CDR3 region: CASSLVGAGDSQYF. The CDR3 DNA sequence: TGCGCCAGCAGCTTGGTCGGAGCGGGGGATTCGCAGTATTTT. The full variable domain, in which reference TRBV5-1 and TRBJ2-3 provide the parts outside the CDR3, is KAGVTQTPRYLIKTRGQQVTLSCSPISGHRSVSWYQQTPGQGLQFLFEYFSETQRNKGNFPGRFSGRQFSNSRSEMNVSTLELGDSALYLCASSLVGAGDSQYFGPGTRLTVL.

This clonotype has just a few counts. The chain combines TRBV7-9 with TRBJ2-5; no firm D call. The germline V and J ends were trimmed by 2 bases and 1 base, with 11 bases remaining between them. The CDR3 is made up of 15 amino acids. Germline values: CDR1 SEHNR, CDR2 FQNEAQ (reference sequence). CDR3 loop: CASSLNPGSQETQYF. As DNA, the CDR3 is TGTGCCAGCAGCTTAAATCCAGGATCCCAAGAGACCCAGTACTTC.

This clonotype was counted a few times. The chain is built from TRBV10-3 and TRBJ1-2; no reliable D call. The CDR3 extends over 12 amino acids. V gave up 6 bases and J gave up 5 bases, with 10 bases separating them. The germline CDR1 and CDR2 sequences are ENHRY and SYGVKD. This CDR3 reads CAIRQIPYGYTF. The DNA for the CDR3 is TGTGCCATCAGGCAAATCCCTTATGGCTACACCTTC.

This clonotype is large (0.1 to 1%) by share. The genes are TRBV20-1 and TRBJ1-1; D gene uncertain. The germline V gene has CDR1 DFQATT and CDR2 SNEGSKA (reference sequence). Trimming removed 1 base from V and 1 base from J, with 7 bases in between. The CDR3 extends over 13 amino acids. CDR3 sequence: CSARGSGNTEAFF. CDR3 DNA: TGCAGTGCTAGAGGTTCGGGGAACACTGAAGCTTTCTTT.

The chain has TRBV20-1 and TRBJ1-2; unclear D gene. Trimming pared 0 bases from V and 4 bases from J, leaving 24 bases between. This CDR3 region has 18 residues. The V gene's germline CDR1 is DFQATT and CDR2 SNEGSKA (reference sequence). The CDR3 DNA sequence: TGCAGTGCTAGAGATATGAGAAAAGAGGACCAGACCTTCTATGGCTACACCTTC. Translated: CSARDMRKEDQTFYGYTF.

In its sample, this clonotype was seen once. No conserved phenylalanine or tryptophan is present at the end of the CDR3, so a read error is the likely explanation. V usage is TRBV12-5 and J usage is TRBJ2-1, with 7 nucleotides matching TRBD1. With V trimmed by 5 bases and J by 1 base, 2 bases remained unmatched. This CDR3 contains 14 residues. CDR1 is LGHNT and CDR2 is FRNRAP in the germline V gene. The CDR3 sequence is CASGPGQSYNEQFY. CDR3 sequence (DNA): TGTGCTAGTGGTCCGGGACAGTCCTACAATGAGCAGTTCTAC.

The V call is TRBV6-5, the J call TRBJ2-1, with TRBD2 identical over 14 bases. The CDR3 is 15 residues long. With V trimmed by 6 bases and J by 6 bases, 4 bases remained unmatched. Germline V gives CDR1 MNHEY, CDR2 SVGAGI. CDR3 residues: CASSRLAGGPNEQFF. The CDR3 DNA sequence: TGTGCCAGCAGCCGACTAGCGGGAGGGCCCAATGAGCAGTTCTTC.

This rearrangement joins TRBV12-3 or TRBV12-4 to TRBJ1-5; D unclear. The CDR3 extends over 13 amino acids. The V and J ends lost 5 bases and 2 bases respectively, with 7 bases between them. In nucleotides, the CDR3 is TGTGCCAGCAGTAGGCCGGGCAATCAGCCCCAGCATTTT. It codes for CASSRPGNQPQHF.

This clonotype was seen many times. The CDR3 bases are TGTGCCAGCAGCTTTCTTATTAGCGGGAGTGGGCCCACAGATACGCAGTATTTT. Its protein product is CASSFLISGSGPTDTQYF. The rearrangement uses TRBV5-6 and TRBJ2-3, with 9 nucleotides matching TRBD2. Germline CDR1 is SGHDT and CDR2 is YYEEEE. V dropped 2 bases and J dropped 2; count of bases not matched to a gene: 12. The CDR3 contains 18 residues.

This clonotype counts as medium-sized (0.01 to 0.1%). V is TRBV4-1 and J is TRBJ2-5; the match to TRBD2 covers 11 bases. The CDR3 extends over 16 amino acids. V shed 3 bases, J shed 4 bases, and the junction held 7 bases outside the gene matches. Germline V lookup: CDR1 MGHRA, CDR2 YSYEKL. The CDR3 nucleotides are TGCGCCAGCAGCCAGGTGGGACTAGCGGAACCAGAGACCCAGTACTTC. Translating gives CASSQVGLAEPETQYF.

This rearrangement joins TRBV7-2 to TRBJ2-7, with 7 positions matching TRBD2. Per germline, CDR1 SGHTA and CDR2 FQGNSA. The CDR3 spans 14 residues. Losses at the gene ends were 1 base for V and 3 bases for J; bases not matched to a gene: 3. The CDR3 is CASSLGGGLYEQYF. In DNA, the CDR3 is TGTGCCAGCAGCTTAGGGGGAGGGCTCTACGAGCAGTACTTC. Based on the CDR3 plus reference TRBV7-2 and TRBJ2-7, the full variable domain is GAGVSQSPSNKVTEKGKDVELRCDPISGHTALYWYRQSLGQGLEFLIYFQGNSAPDKSGLPSDRFSAERTGGSVSTLTIQRTQQEDSAVYLCASSLGGGLYEQYFGPGTRLTVT.

By frequency in the sample, this clonotype is medium-sized. The chain is built from TRBV6-6 and TRBJ2-3; 8 positions match TRBD2. V lost 6 bases to trimming and J lost 0 bases; unmatched junction nucleotides: 11. Germline assignment: CDR1 MNHNY and CDR2 SVGAGI (reference sequence). CDR3 length: 17 residues. In DNA, the CDR3 is TGTGCCAGCAGCCCTCCTGGAGAGCGGGGGAGCACAGATACGCAGTATTTT. This gives the protein CASSPPGERGSTDTQYF.

The V gene is TRBV6-5, the J gene TRBJ2-7, with D possibly being TRBD2 (6 bases). This CDR3 region has 13 residues. Per the germline V gene, CDR1 is MNHEY and CDR2 is SVGAGI. V lost 10 bases and J lost 0, with 13 bases in between. Here the CDR3 reads CATAGLSSYEQYF. The CDR3 region has the DNA TGTGCCACCGCGGGACTGAGCTCCTACGAGCAGTACTTC.

In its sample, this clonotype was seen a few times. This sequence joins TRBV28 and TRBJ2-5, with TRBD2 matching over 9 bases. Germline values: CDR1 MDHEN, CDR2 SYDVKM. V dropped 5 bases and J dropped 5; count of bases not matched to a gene: 9. CDR3 length: 15 amino acids. The CDR3 is CASSTPGTSRETQYF. For the CDR3, the DNA is TGTGCCAGCAGTACTCCCGGGACTAGCCGGGAGACCCAGTACTTC.

Of note for this clonotype: An end of the junction does not agree with germline; a read error may underlie this. The rearrangement uses TRBV5-1 and TRBJ2-2; perhaps TRBD1 as D (6 bases). The CDR3 loop spans 16 amino acids. Germline lookup yields CDR1 SGHRS and CDR2 YFSETQ. The CDR3 sequence: CASSLEGTPNTGEPFF. The CDR3 DNA reads TGCGCCAGCAGCTTGGAAGGGACACCGAACACCGGGGAGCCGTTTTTT.

This clonotype was seen repeatedly, ten times or more. The chain joins TRBV13 to TRBJ2-3; tentatively, D is TRBD2 (5 bases). Germline CDR1 PRHDT, CDR2 FYEKMQ (reference sequence). The CDR3 spans 15 residues. Trimming took 2 bases from V and 1 from J, leaving 10 bases between them. CDR3 loop: CASSLSGVGTDTQYF. DNA of the CDR3: TGTGCCAGCAGCTTATCCGGGGTGGGCACAGATACGCAGTATTTT. Full variable domain (rest looked up from reference TRBV13 and TRBJ2-3): AAGVIQSPRHLIKEKRETATLKCYPIPRHDTVYWYQQGPGQDPQFLISFYEKMQSDKGSIPDRFSAQQFSDYHSELNMSSLELGDSALYFCASSLSGVGTDTQYFGPGTRLTVL.

This chain connects TRBV4-1 to TRBJ1-2, with 7 bases that match TRBD1. The CDR3 is 14 amino acids. Trimming removed 4 bases from V and 7 bases from J; junction bases left unmatched: 9. The germline CDR1 and CDR2 sequences are MGHRA and YSYEKL. This CDR3 reads CASSRSDRSSGYTF. The CDR3, as DNA: TGCGCCAGCAGCCGATCGGACAGGTCCTCTGGCTACACCTTC.

The chain carries TRBV30 and TRBJ2-1, with 11 bases identical to TRBD2. After removal of 5 bases from V and 4 bases from J, the junction contained 7 bases not matched to a gene. This CDR3 is built from 15 residues. CDR1 is GTSNPN and CDR2 is SVGIG in the germline V gene (reference sequence). CDR3 DNA: TGTGCCTGGGCCCTAAGACTAGCGGGGTACAATGAGCAGTTCTTC. This codes for CAWALRLAGYNEQFF.

This clonotype was recorded at least ten times. The chain is built from TRBV6-1 and TRBJ2-2; D is unclear. The CDR3 is 13 residues long. CDR1 and CDR2 (germline): MNHNS, SASEGT. The V gene lost 6 bases and the J gene lost 4 bases, with 9 bases spanning the gap. CDR3 DNA: TGTGCCAGCAGGTCCATGGGCACCGGGGAGCTGTTTTTT. As protein: CASRSMGTGELFF.

This clonotype was seen a few times. The gene calls are TRBV24-1 and TRBJ2-2; D unclear. Germline V gene sequence: CDR1 KGHDR, CDR2 SFDVKD. Deletions cut 7 bases from V and 0 bases from J, with 2 bases between. The CDR3 length is 12 residues. CDR3 sequence: CATSANTGELFF. DNA for the CDR3: TGTGCCACCAGCGCGAACACCGGGGAGCTGTTTTTT.

The CDR3: CASSFGPDETQYF. The CDR3 region has the DNA TGTGCCAGCAGTTTTGGGCCCGATGAGACCCAGTACTTC. The chain employs TRBV28 and TRBJ2-5; D remains ambiguous. The CDR3 has 13 amino acids. Germline assignment: CDR1 MDHEN and CDR2 SYDVKM. Trimming shortened V by 3 bases and J by 5 bases, and 10 bases separated the two germline ends.

This chain connects TRBV12-3 or TRBV12-4 to TRBJ2-2; D might be TRBD1 or TRBD2, each matching 6 bases. Trimming removed 0 bases from V and 7 bases from J, with 18 bases in between. CDR3 length equals 17 residues. The CDR3 is CASSLAVGGRFGGELFF. The CDR3 nucleotides are TGTGCCAGCAGTTTAGCGGTAGGGGGGAGGTTCGGCGGGGAGCTGTTTTTT.

V gene TRBV20-1 combines with J gene TRBJ2-1, with 7 positions matching TRBD2. The CDR3 is 14 amino acids. Germline loops: CDR1 DFQATT, CDR2 SNEGSKA (reference sequence). The V segment lost 8 bases and the J segment 6 bases; nucleotides outside the gene matches: 13. The CDR3 loop reads CSILSGTKGNEQFF. The CDR3, as DNA: TGCAGTATACTAAGCGGGACTAAAGGCAATGAGCAGTTCTTC.

This chain connects TRBV6-1 to TRBJ2-3; no firm D call. Germline CDR1 is MNHNS and CDR2 is SASEGT. Trimming shortened V by 4 bases and J by 1 base, and 9 bases separated the two germline ends. The CDR3 loop spans 14 amino acids. CDR3 protein: CASSGGHGTDTQYF. CDR3 DNA: TGTGCCAGCAGTGGGGGTCATGGCACAGATACGCAGTATTTT.

The chain uses TRBV7-2 and TRBJ2-3; TRBD2 is a possible D gene (6 bases). The CDR3 sequence is 18 residues long. CDR1 is SGHTA, CDR2 FQGNSA, per germline. The V gene lost 5 bases and the J gene lost 2 bases, with 23 bases spanning the gap. CDR3 sequence: CASSNHLLAQRNTDTQYF. Written as DNA, the CDR3 is TGTGCCAGCAGCAATCACCTTCTAGCGCAACGGAACACAGATACGCAGTATTTT. Using reference TRBV7-2 and TRBJ2-3 for the parts outside the CDR3, the full variable domain is GAGVSQSPSNKVTEKGKDVELRCDPISGHTALYWYRQSLGQGLEFLIYFQGNSAPDKSGLPSDRFSAERTGGSVSTLTIQRTQQEDSAVYLCASSNHLLAQRNTDTQYFGPGTRLTVL.

The rearrangement uses TRBV10-3 and TRBJ2-7, with 16 bases that match TRBD2. Germline-derived CDR1 and CDR2 are ENHRY and SYGVKD. Trimming removed 6 bases from V and 1 base from J; junction bases left unmatched: 3. The CDR3 extends over 16 amino acids. CDR3 amino acids: CAIRGLAGGTSYEQYF. CDR3 nucleotide sequence: TGTGCCATCAGGGGACTAGCGGGAGGGACTTCCTACGAGCAGTACTTC.

On this clonotype itself: This clone may be a read error of a much larger clone one base away. The CDR3 protein is CASSSTENYGYTF. CDR3 in DNA: TGTGCCAGCAGCAGCACAGAGAACTATGGCTACACCTTC. The rearrangement links TRBV7-9 to TRBJ1-2; the D is unclear. Germline CDR1 and CDR2: SEHNR and FQNEAQ (reference sequence). The CDR3 consists of 13 residues. V was pared by 5 bases and J by 2 bases, with 9 bases between.

This clonotype has at least ten counts. The chain carries TRBV29-1 and TRBJ1-2; D ambiguous. Trimming took off 1 base at V and 8 bases at J, with 14 bases between the two ends. The CDR3 covers 13 residues. Germline V gene data show CDR1 as SQVTM and CDR2 as ANQGSEA. The CDR3 nucleotides read TGCAGCGTTGAAGCCACCTTCCGGGCGGGCTACACCTTC. Its translation is CSVEATFRAGYTF.